Below are 29 T cell receptor beta chains sequenced from a single sample in a study of control samples from healthy donors and cancer patients. Only in-frame clones appear in the TCRdb table, and some are missing; sequencing was by immunoSEQ multiplex PCR. This table has about 80,000 clones, 85% to 90% appearing once. Sequenced: blood. The source is an older woman in good health.

In this sample, this clone turned up a few times. V is TRBV7-8 and J is TRBJ1-1; TRBD1 is a possible D gene (6 bases). This CDR3 spans 14 amino acids. V was trimmed by 5 bases and J by 4 bases, leaving 14 bases between them. Per germline, CDR1 SGHVS and CDR2 FQNEAQ. CDR3 amino acids: CASSPTGPGTEAFF. DNA of the CDR3: TGTGCCAGCAGCCCGACAGGCCCGGGCACTGAAGCTTTCTTT.

The chain is built from TRBV7-8 and TRBJ2-3; 7 nucleotides match TRBD2. This CDR3 has 14 amino acids. Per germline, CDR1 SGHVS and CDR2 FQNEAQ. The ends lost 3 bases at V and 4 bases at J; junction bases unmatched: 4. CDR3 bases: TGTGCCAGCAGCTTCCTACGGGGGGCAGATACGCAGTATTTT. It specifies CASSFLRGADTQYF.

V gene TRBV9 combines with J gene TRBJ1-1; 8 nucleotides align to TRBD1. The CDR3 sequence is 14 residues long. V trimming: 4 bases; J trimming: 8 bases; junction bases outside the gene matches: 10. The germline V gene has CDR1 SGDLS and CDR2 YYNGEE. CDR3 DNA: TGTGCCAGCAGCCCCCGACCGACAGGGGCCGAAGCTTTCTTT. Amino acid sequence: CASSPRPTGAEAFF.

The V call is TRBV7-9, the J call TRBJ1-6; 8 nucleotides align to TRBD1. The CDR3 covers 14 residues. Looked up from germline, CDR1 is SEHNR and CDR2 is FQNEAQ (reference sequence). V was clipped by 5 bases and J by 9 bases; unmatched bases: 6. CDR3 in DNA: TGTGCCAGCAGCGTGACAGGGGTAGCTTCACCCCTCCACTTT. Translated, it gives CASSVTGVASPLHF.

The J gene is TRBJ2-6, the V gene TRBV5-1; 8 bases match TRBD2. J gave up 3 bases and V 2 bases, and 4 bases lay outside the gene matches. The CDR3 length is 16 residues. Germline V gene data show CDR1 as SGHRS and CDR2 as YFSETQ. CDR3 sequence reads: CASSFAGGGGANVLTF. The DNA for the CDR3 is TGCGCCAGCAGCTTTGCGGGGGGCGGTGGGGCCAACGTCCTGACTTTC. Supplemented by reference TRBV5-1 and TRBJ2-6, the full variable domain reads KAGVTQTPRYLIKTRGQQVTLSCSPISGHRSVSWYQQTPGQGLQFLFEYFSETQRNKGNFPGRFSGRQFSNSRSEMNVSTLELGDSALYLCASSFAGGGGANVLTFGAGSRLTVL.

The CDR3 protein is CASSLGTDAETQYF. As DNA, the CDR3 is TGTGCCAGCAGCTTAGGGACAGACGCAGAGACCCAGTACTTC. The chain recombines TRBV7-9 with TRBJ2-5, with a weak D call TRBD1 (6 bases). Germline V gene sequence: CDR1 SEHNR, CDR2 FQNEAQ (reference sequence). CDR3 length equals 14 residues. The V and J ends lost 1 base and 4 bases respectively, with 10 bases between them.

This chain uses TRBV12-3 or TRBV12-4 with TRBJ1-2, with D possibly matching TRBD1 (6 bases). V lost 6 bases and J 4 bases, leaving 9 bases between the germline ends. This CDR3 has 12 amino acids. CDR3: CASSLDSYGYTF. CDR3 bases: TGTGCCAGCAGCTTGGACAGCTATGGCTACACCTTC.

In this sample, this clone turned up once. The chain employs TRBV11-3 and TRBJ1-1; maybe TRBD1 (5 bases). CDR3 size: 14 residues. The germline V and J ends were trimmed by 6 bases and 1 base, with 12 bases remaining between them. Per the germline V gene, CDR1 is SGHNT and CDR2 is YENEEA. CDR3 coding DNA: TGTGCCAGCAGACGAAACCAGGGGAACACTGAAGCTTTCTTT. Its translation: CASRRNQGNTEAFF.

This chain joins TRBV27 and TRBJ1-2; tentatively, D is TRBD1 (5 bases). V gave up 5 bases and J gave up 3 bases, with 13 bases separating them. This CDR3 is built from 14 residues. CDR1 and CDR2 from the germline V gene are MNHEY and SMNVEV (reference sequence). The CDR3 protein is CASSPFSGDYGYTF. DNA of the CDR3: TGTGCCAGCAGTCCGTTCTCGGGGGACTATGGCTACACCTTC.

This chain connects TRBV21-1 to TRBJ1-4; the table gives TRBD1 as D, unverified against the DNA. TRBV21-1 is listed as a pseudogene. There are 16 residues in the CDR3. CDR3 region: CASSKGGTGGIEKLFF. CDR3 DNA sequence: TGTGCCAGCAGCAAGGGAGGGACAGGGGGCATTGAAAAACTGTTTTTT.

The V call is TRBV6-5, the J call TRBJ2-5, with D possibly matching TRBD2 (5 bases). CDR1 and CDR2 (germline): MNHEY, SVGAGI. With 8 bases removed from V and 5 bases from J, the gap between germline ends came to 18 bases. The CDR3 totals 14 residues. Written as DNA, the CDR3 is TGTGCCAGCTCTAAATGGGCCGGCGGGGAGACCCAGTACTTC. Translation gives CASSKWAGGETQYF.

The chain carries TRBV3-1 (or the pseudogene TRBV3-2) and TRBJ1-2; D is perhaps TRBD1 (6 bases). V lost 4 bases and J 8 bases, leaving 14 bases between the germline ends. The CDR3 is 13 residues long. Germline V gene sequence: CDR1 LGHDT, CDR2 YNNKEL (reference sequence). CDR3 region: CASSPERGGGYTF. The CDR3 DNA is TGTGCCAGCAGCCCCGAAAGGGGGGGCGGCTACACCTTC.

V and J are TRBV7-2 and TRBJ1-1; 7 bases match TRBD1. The CDR3 consists of 15 residues. The V gene's germline CDR1 is SGHTA and CDR2 FQGNSA. The V gene end was trimmed by 0 bases and the J gene end by 2 bases; junction bases not matched to a gene: 3. This CDR3 reads CASSLAGTVNTEAFF. DNA of the CDR3: TGTGCCAGCAGCTTAGCGGGGACAGTTAACACTGAAGCTTTCTTT.

This chain connects TRBV19 to TRBJ2-1; the D gene is possibly TRBD2 (5 bases). From germline, CDR1 is LNHDA and CDR2 SQIVND (reference sequence). This CDR3 region has 16 residues. The V and J ends lost 5 bases and 1 base respectively, with 15 bases between them. Here the CDR3 reads CASSAGSGPSYNEQFF. The CDR3 DNA is TGTGCCAGTAGTGCCGGAAGCGGCCCTTCCTACAATGAGCAGTTCTTC.

V is TRBV5-1 and J is TRBJ2-5; D might be TRBD1 or TRBD2, each matching 5 bases. The germline gives CDR1 SGHRS, CDR2 YFSETQ. V gave up 4 bases and J gave up 1 base, with 11 bases separating them. The CDR3 loop spans 14 amino acids. The CDR3 loop reads CASSQMGVQETQYF. Written as DNA, the CDR3 is TGCGCCAGCAGCCAGATGGGGGTCCAAGAGACCCAGTACTTC.

The chain uses TRBV9 and TRBJ1-6, with 7 bases fitting TRBD1. Trimming at V came to 4 bases and at J to 13 bases, leaving 11 bases not matched to a gene. Germline CDR1 reads SGDLS; CDR2 reads YYNGEE. The CDR3 is 14 residues long. CDR3 coding DNA: TGTGCCAGCAGCCTGACAGGGTTGGGATCCCCCCTCCACTTT. Its translation is CASSLTGLGSPLHF.

The V gene is TRBV5-1, the J gene TRBJ1-4; 7 bases match TRBD1. J was trimmed by 3 bases and V by 4 bases; bases with no gene match: 3. Germline V gives CDR1 SGHRS, CDR2 YFSETQ. This CDR3 spans 14 amino acids. As DNA, the CDR3 is TGCGCCAGCAGCATCGGGACAGCTAATGAAAAACTGTTTTTT. It codes for CASSIGTANEKLFF.

This chain connects TRBV28 to TRBJ1-2, with D perhaps matching TRBD1 (5 bases). This CDR3 region has 12 residues. Deletions cut 3 bases from V and 8 bases from J, with 10 bases between. Germline CDR1 and CDR2: MDHEN and SYDVKM. This chain's CDR3 is CASSLQGDGYTF. For the CDR3, the DNA is TGTGCCAGCAGTTTGCAGGGTGACGGCTACACCTTC.

The V gene is TRBV2, the J gene TRBJ1-2; 8 bases are shared with TRBD1. The CDR3 length is 15 residues. V gave up 3 bases and J gave up 4 bases; unmatched junction bases: 7. Germline assignment: CDR1 SNHLY and CDR2 FYNNEI. The CDR3 nucleotides read TGTGCCAGCAGTGAGAACAGGGGGAGTATCTATGGCTACACCTTC. Encoded protein: CASSENRGSIYGYTF.

J is TRBJ1-2 and V is TRBV3-1 (or the pseudogene TRBV3-2); D gene ambiguous. This CDR3 has 15 residues. Germline-derived CDR1 and CDR2 are LGHDT and YNNKEL (reference sequence). V lost 4 bases and J 4 bases, leaving 16 bases between the germline ends. The CDR3 is CASSLSSRALYGYTF. DNA of the CDR3: TGTGCCAGCAGCCTCAGTTCGAGGGCCCTCTATGGCTACACCTTC.

The chain uses TRBV10-2 and TRBJ2-1; TRBD1 aligns across 7 bases. Germline CDR1 and CDR2: WSHSY and SAAADI. The trim removed 6 bases at V and 3 bases at J, leaving 2 bases unmatched. The CDR3 sequence is 13 residues long. The CDR3 DNA reads as TGCGCCAGCAGAGGGGACAGCTACAATGAGCAGTTCTTC. Translating gives CASRGDSYNEQFF.

The rearrangement joins TRBV5-6 to TRBJ2-2; D gene unclear. Germline CDR1 reads SGHDT; CDR2 reads YYEEEE. The CDR3 is made up of 13 amino acids. Between the trimmed V and J ends, which lost 0 bases and 7 bases, there was a span of 7 bases. The CDR3 loop is CASSLGADGELFF. The CDR3 DNA follows: TGTGCCAGCAGCTTGGGTGCGGACGGGGAGCTGTTTTTT.

The chain is built from TRBV11-2 and TRBJ2-1; 9 nucleotides agree with TRBD1. The length of the CDR3 is 15 residues. J was trimmed by 7 bases and V by 2 bases; bases with no gene match: 6. The germline CDR1 and CDR2 sequences are SGHAT and FQNNGV. The DNA for the CDR3 is TGTGCCAGCAGCTTACGGGACAGGGTTTCTAATGAGCAGTTCTTC. Amino acid sequence: CASSLRDRVSNEQFF.

This clone was detected only once. This rearrangement joins TRBV19 to TRBJ1-1, with D unclear. V shed 2 bases and J shed 4 bases, with 11 bases lying between them. Germline V gene lookup returns CDR1 LNHDA and CDR2 SQIVND (reference sequence). The length of the CDR3 is 14 residues. The CDR3 loop reads CASSIRVLTTEAFF. In DNA, the CDR3 is TGTGCCAGTAGTATAAGGGTCCTAACCACTGAAGCTTTCTTT.

The rearrangement links TRBV5-8 to TRBJ2-1; a possible D gene is TRBD2 (5 bases). Trimming pared 6 bases from V and 9 bases from J, leaving 25 bases between. Germline values: CDR1 SGHTS, CDR2 YDEGEE. This CDR3 comprises 16 residues. In DNA, the CDR3 is TGTGCCAGCACCTCGGGGAATGGCCTCCTTCGGGGTGAGCAGTTCTTC. Translation gives CASTSGNGLLRGEQFF.

As DNA, the CDR3 is TGTGCCAGCAGCTTGGTACGGGATACCAATGAGCAGTTCTTC. This gives the protein CASSLVRDTNEQFF. J is TRBJ2-1 and V is TRBV5-4; a weak D match, TRBD2 (5 bases). Germline V lookup: CDR1 SGHNT, CDR2 YYREEE (reference sequence). The CDR3 contains 14 residues. V lost 0 bases to trimming and J lost 6 bases, with 10 bases between them.

This rearrangement joins TRBV6-4 to TRBJ1-1; D is possibly TRBD1 (5 bases). V was pared by 4 bases and J by 3 bases, with 24 bases between. CDR1 is MRHNA, CDR2 SNTAGT, per germline. There are 18 residues in the CDR3. The CDR3 coding sequence is TGTGCCAGCAGTGCCCTCACCGGGACTTTATTGGTAGACACTGAAGCTTTCTTT. This sequence encodes CASSALTGTLLVDTEAFF.

The chain carries TRBV28 and TRBJ1-5; 7 bases map to TRBD1. In germline, CDR1 is MDHEN, CDR2 SYDVKM. Germline trimming cut 7 bases from V and 7 bases from J; bases unmatched to any gene: 13. CDR3 length: 15 amino acids. In DNA, the CDR3 is TGTGCCAGCAACATGATACAGGGGTCGAGGCAGCCCCAGCATTTT. Its translation is CASNMIQGSRQPQHF.

J is TRBJ2-1 and V is TRBV6-2 or TRBV6-3, with D possibly TRBD2 on 6 matching bases. Germline V gives CDR1 MNHEY, CDR2 SVGEGT. There are 16 residues in the CDR3. V shed 1 base and J shed 0 bases, with 10 bases lying between them. This CDR3 reads CASSYWGTSSYNEQFF. In DNA form, the CDR3 reads TGTGCCAGCAGTTACTGGGGGACTTCCTCCTACAATGAGCAGTTCTTC.